This is a list of T cell receptor beta chains from one sample in a study of blood T cell repertoires in COVID-19. Measured with immunoSEQ multiplex PCR; TCRdb has only the in-frame clones, and not every one. This repertoire shows about 73,000 clones, over 65% found once; its top ten account for 4.1%. The specimen was peripheral blood. Receptor source: a woman between 55 and 75 years old with acute or convalescent COVID-19. Each CDR3 is given with its conserved first and last residue. The D gene is left open where the match is weak. A row's size may be missing; if present it is once, few, many or a size class.

abundance,v_gene,d_gene,j_gene,CDR3nt,CDR3aa
NA,TRBV6-5,NA,TRBJ2-7,TGTGCCAGCAGTTACTCGCGGACAGCCCTCTACGAGCAGTACTTC,CASSYSRTALYEQYF
few,TRBV5-4,NA,TRBJ1-1,TGTGCCAGCACCCCATGGGGGGGTAGCACTGAAGCTTTCTTT,CASTPWGGSTEAFF
NA,TRBV5-1,TRBD2,TRBJ2-1,TGCGCCAGCAGCGAGGTAGCGGGGGGCGGAAACAATGAGCAGTTCTTC,CASSEVAGGGNNEQFF
NA,TRBV5-8,TRBD1,TRBJ1-2,TGTGCCAGCAGCTTGGTTTATGGGACAGGGGGCTATGGCTACACCTTC,CASSLVYGTGGYGYTF
NA,TRBV20-1,TRBD1,TRBJ2-3,TGCAGTGCTAAATCGCCAGGGGGGCAGTATTTT,CSAKSPGGQYF
NA,TRBV7-8,NA,TRBJ2-3,TGTGCCAGCAGCCCAGTGGGGCTGCAAGATACGCAGTATTTT,CASSPVGLQDTQYF
NA,TRBV30,NA,TRBJ2-1,TGTGCCTGGAGGCATTTGGGTAGGAACGGGAATGAGCAGTTCTTC,CAWRHLGRNGNEQFF
NA,TRBV5-1,TRBD1,TRBJ2-5,TGCGCCAGCGCAAGGGGACAGGGGGAAGGGGAGACCCAGTACTTC,CASARGQGEGETQYF
NA,TRBV9,NA,TRBJ2-3,TGTGCCAGCAGCGCCCTTTTGGATACGCAGTATTTT,CASSALLDTQYF
NA,TRBV27,TRBD1,TRBJ1-5,TGTGCCAGCAGTCCCACAGGGGGCCTCAATCAGCCCCAGCATTTT,CASSPTGGLNQPQHF
NA,TRBV28,NA,TRBJ1-1,TGTGCCAGCAGGCCCGCCCTGGGAGGCACTGAAGCTTTCTTT,CASRPALGGTEAFF
NA,TRBV2,TRBD1,TRBJ2-3,TGTGCCAGCAGTGCGATTACAGGGGCCAGGGAGTATTTT,CASSAITGAREYF
few,TRBV29-1,NA,TRBJ1-2,TGCAGCGTTTATACAGGAAGGGCTAACTATGGCTACACCTTC,CSVYTGRANYGYTF
NA,TRBV28,NA,TRBJ2-1,TGTGCCAGCAGTCTGACAGGCAACTCCTACAATGAGCAGTTCTTC,CASSLTGNSYNEQFF
NA,TRBV6-1,NA,TRBJ2-7,TGTGCCAGCAGTGCCGATTTAACCGGGACTCCATCCGAGCAGTACTTC,CASSADLTGTPSEQYF
few,TRBV6-5,NA,TRBJ2-7,TGTGCCAGCTCTAGGGGGACATTGTCCTACGAGCAGTACTTC,CASSRGTLSYEQYF
NA,TRBV3-1/TRBV3-2,NA,TRBJ1-4,TGTGCCAGCAGCCCAGGCAGCGGGGCGCGGGGTGAAAAACTGTTTTTT,CASSPGSGARGEKLFF
NA,TRBV18,TRBD1,TRBJ1-5,TGTGCCAGCTCACCACAGGGGGCCGGTCAGCCCCAGCATTTT,CASSPQGAGQPQHF
NA,TRBV30,NA,TRBJ1-2,TGTGCCTGGAAATACCTCAGGGGTATTTACGGCTACACCTTC,CAWKYLRGIYGYTF
NA,TRBV29-1,TRBD2,TRBJ2-1,TGCAGCGTGGGGACTAGCGGGTCATCATACAATGAGCAGTTCTTC,CSVGTSGSSYNEQFF
NA,TRBV9,NA,TRBJ2-7,TGTGCCAGCAGCGTAGAGTCGGGAGTAGTCTCCTACGAGCAGTACTTC,CASSVESGVVSYEQYF
NA,TRBV2,TRBD2,TRBJ2-7,TGTGCCAGCAGTGATTTCATCGGGCTAGCGGGGCCAAGCTCCTACGAGCAGTACTTC,CASSDFIGLAGPSSYEQYF
NA,TRBV14,NA,TRBJ1-6,TGTGCCAGCAGCCAAGAGAGCTATAATTCACCCCTCCACTTT,CASSQESYNSPLHF
NA,TRBV7-2,NA,TRBJ1-5,TGTGCCAGCAGCCAGTATAGCAATCAGCCCCAGCATTTT,CASSQYSNQPQHF